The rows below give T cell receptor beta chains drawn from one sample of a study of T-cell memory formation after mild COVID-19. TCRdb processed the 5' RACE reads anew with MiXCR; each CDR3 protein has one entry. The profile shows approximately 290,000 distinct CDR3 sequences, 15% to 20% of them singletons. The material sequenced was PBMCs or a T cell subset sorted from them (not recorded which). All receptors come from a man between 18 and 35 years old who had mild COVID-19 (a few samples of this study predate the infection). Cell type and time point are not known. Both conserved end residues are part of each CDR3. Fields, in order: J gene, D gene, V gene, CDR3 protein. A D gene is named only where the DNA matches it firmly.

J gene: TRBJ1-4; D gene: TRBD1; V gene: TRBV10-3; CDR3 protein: CAIRGTGNEKLFF
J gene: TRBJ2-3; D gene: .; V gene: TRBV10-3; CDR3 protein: CAISSHLADTQYF
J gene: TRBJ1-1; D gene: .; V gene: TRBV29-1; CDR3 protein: CSVSPRLMNTEAFF
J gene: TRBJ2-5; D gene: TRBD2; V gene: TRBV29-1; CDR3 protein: CSVATSGGAQETQYF
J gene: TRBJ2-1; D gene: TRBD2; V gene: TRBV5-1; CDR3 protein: CASMKVLAGGRNEQFF
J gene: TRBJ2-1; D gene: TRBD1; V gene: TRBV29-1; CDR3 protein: CSAVGTGINEQFF
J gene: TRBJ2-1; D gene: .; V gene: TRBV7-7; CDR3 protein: CASSPPGSDEQFF
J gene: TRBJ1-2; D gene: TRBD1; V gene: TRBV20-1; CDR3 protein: CSARLTGANYGYTF
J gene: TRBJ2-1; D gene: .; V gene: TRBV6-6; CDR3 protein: CASSYSRVIEQFF
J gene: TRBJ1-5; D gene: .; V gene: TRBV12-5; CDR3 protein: CASGTNQPQHF
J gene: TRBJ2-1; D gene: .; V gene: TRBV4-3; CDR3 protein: CASSQAGVQFF
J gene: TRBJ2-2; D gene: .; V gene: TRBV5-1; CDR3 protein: CASRQTGYTGELFF
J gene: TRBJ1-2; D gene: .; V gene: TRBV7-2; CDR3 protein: CASSLEAWGGYTF
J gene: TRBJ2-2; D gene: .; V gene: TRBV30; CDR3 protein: CAWSGLTGELFF
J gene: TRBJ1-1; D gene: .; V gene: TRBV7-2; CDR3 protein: CASSLRDRLVRAFF
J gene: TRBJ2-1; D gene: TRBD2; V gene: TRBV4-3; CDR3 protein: CASSFLAGGYEQFF
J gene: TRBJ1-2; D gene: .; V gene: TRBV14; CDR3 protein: CASSQGFSGYGYTF